The present T cell receptor (beta chain) was sequenced within a study of shared clonotypes between healthy human individuals. Positive CCR7 selection of CD45RO-negative cells yielded the naive CD8 cells, and terminally differentiated effector memory CD45RA+ cells were excluded. Only in-frame clones appear in the TCRdb table, and some are missing; sequencing was by immunoSEQ multiplex PCR. The table records 2 million to 2.5 million clones, over 85% of them present only once. This CDR3 region has 14 residues. The V gene lost 5 bases and the J gene lost 6 bases, with 14 bases spanning the gap. Germline V lookup: CDR1 SEHNR, CDR2 FQNEAQ (reference sequence).

The chain has TRBV7-9 and TRBJ2-1; no clear D gene. This clonotype was sampled from a man younger than 35 in good health. Sequenced: naive CD8+ T cells sorted from blood. In nucleotides, the CDR3 is TGTGCCAGCAGCCCTCTCGAGACTCTCAATGAGCAGTTCTTC. As protein: CASSPLETLNEQFF.